Presented here are 6 T cell receptor beta chains from one specimen sequenced in a study of post-analysis software for immune sequencing data. General study points: Four to six TRBV segments, including TRBV5-6, TRBV5-1 and TRBV20-1, were more frequent in patients than controls.

Presence of unique molecular identifiers characterized the TCR beta cDNA libraries. TCRdb used MiXCR to reprocess the PCR reads, holding one entry per CDR3 protein. Of roughly 800,000 distinct CDR3 sequences listed, about 27% are singletons. Which antigens these TCRs recognize remains unknown. Material: blood. The receptors derive from a girl between 5 and 17 years old with multiple sclerosis.

The chain is built from TRBV4-3 and TRBJ2-7, with D perhaps TRBD1 (6 bases). The CDR3 extends over 15 amino acids. The V end lost 1 base, the J end lost 2 bases, and 12 bases lay between the germline ends. Germline V CDR1 and CDR2: LGHNA, YSLEER. DNA for the CDR3: TGCGCCAGCAGCCAAGGCCCGGACAGCACCTACGAGCAGTACTTC. Its translation: CASSQGPDSTYEQYF.

V gene TRBV20-1 combines with J gene TRBJ2-5, with 7 bases identical to TRBD2. Trimming at V came to 3 bases and at J to 0 bases, leaving 13 bases not matched to a gene. The germline CDR1 and CDR2 sequences are DFQATT and SNEGSKA (reference sequence). The CDR3 contains 17 residues. CDR3 region: CSASTVASGGYQETQYF. CDR3 DNA sequence: TGCAGTGCTAGCACCGTTGCTAGCGGAGGGTACCAAGAGACCCAGTACTTC.

This rearrangement joins TRBV7-2 to TRBJ2-3; 8 bases fit TRBD1. Germline V gene data show CDR1 as SGHTA and CDR2 as FQGNSA. Trimming took 5 bases from V and 4 from J; bases not matched to a gene: 5. The CDR3 sequence is 14 residues long. CDR3 loop: CASSRTGMADTQYF. DNA of the CDR3: TGTGCCAGCAGCCGGACAGGGATGGCAGATACGCAGTATTTT.

V gene TRBV28 combines with J gene TRBJ2-1, with 7 nucleotides matching TRBD1. Germline CDR1 reads MDHEN; CDR2 reads SYDVKM. CDR3 length equals 14 residues. Unmatched junction bases numbered 7, after V lost 8 bases and J lost 3 bases. CDR3 nucleotide sequence: TGTGCCAGCGGACAGGCCTTCATCTACAATGAGCAGTTCTTC. Its protein product is CASGQAFIYNEQFF.

The chain carries TRBV10-3 and TRBJ2-2; D remains unclear. Trimming cost V 4 bases and J 3 bases, with 15 bases left between them. The CDR3 extends over 16 amino acids. Per germline, CDR1 ENHRY and CDR2 SYGVKD. The CDR3 protein is CAISATRGSDTGELFF. DNA of the CDR3: TGTGCCATCAGTGCCACCAGAGGATCCGACACCGGGGAGCTGTTTTTT.

This clonotype was counted only a few times. The rearrangement links TRBV5-1 to TRBJ2-5, with 10 bases matching TRBD2. Looked up from germline, CDR1 is SGHRS and CDR2 is YFSETQ. The CDR3 runs 17 residues. With 4 bases clipped from V and 11 bases from J, the junction kept 20 bases outside the gene matches. In nucleotides, the CDR3 is TGCGCCAGCAGCCTTGGCCCATCTAGCGGGAGTTCGAAAGAGCAGTACTTC. Encoded protein: CASSLGPSSGSSKEQYF.